Listed here is a single T cell receptor beta chain. The clone's antigen remains unknown. No quality values exist for individual bases; no much larger clone is one base distant. The sample's treatment or condition label, decoded: live attenuated yellow fever vaccine strain. At each blood-draw timepoint, two biological replicates of bulk PBMCs were collected. A standard Ficoll-Paque protocol was used to isolate PBMCs from peripheral blood. TriZol was used to extract RNA from bulk PBMCs, from CD4 and CD8 fractions, and from dextramer-positive and dextramer-negative fractions. This sample was taken from a study of T cells after yellow fever vaccination (dated by TCRdb to about 2019). For the study in its entirety: The SMART-Seq v4 Ultra Low Input RNA kit was used to prepare libraries from fractions with low cell numbers. Two healthy male donors made up the cohort, one aged 18 to 29 years and the other aged 30 to 39 years. Blood was collected at multiple timepoints before and after primary and secondary immunization, and bulk PBMC replicates and cell subsets were isolated. To follow T-cell clones before and after both primary and booster YFV17D yellow fever vaccination, bulk TCR alpha and beta repertoires underwent longitudinal sequencing.

The full study reports these points: Most clones expanded after primary vaccination were re-detected after the booster (around 96% of CD4 and 88% of CD8), suggesting broad memory maintenance. FACS-sorted repertoires could contain abundant contaminating clonotypes from the bulk population, so computational filtering was required. The secondary T-cell response was weaker than the primary response but faster, peaking on day 5 instead of day 15. Only a couple of donors were included in the study, so the extent to which the findings can be generalized is limited. A small share of clonotypes occurred in both CD4 and CD8 compartments, likely arising from convergent recombination.

Data came from an Illumina NovaSeq 6000. Synthesis of TCR cDNA relied on 5'RACE template switching, a step that introduced a universal primer site along with unique molecular identifiers. Priming of cDNA synthesis was performed from both the TCR alpha and TCR beta constant segments. Library amplification involved two PCR steps, and the second step added sample barcodes and sequencing adapters. Sequencing of the libraries was done on either Illumina HiSeq 2500 (2x100 bp) or NovaSeq (2x150 bp). Processing in the source paper ran as follows. Demultiplexing of reads and collapsing into UMI consensus sequences were performed with MIGEC, and V(D)J alignment was carried out with MiXCR. Clonotypes responding to the vaccine were identified with edgeR on replicate PBMC samples, with the criteria of FDR below 0.01 and a log2 fold change above 5 up to day 15. Each bulk clonotype was labeled CD4 or CD8 based on which sequenced repertoire, CD4 or CD8, contained the clonotype at higher abundance. The public reads were reanalyzed by TCRdb: fastp trimming at Q25, MiXCR alignment, in-frame beta chains only. Each CDR3 protein gets just one entry, which takes the most common genes and DNA from the rows behind it. TCRdb, not the authors, supplied the V and J calls. This sample gives over 300,000 distinct CDR3 sequences in total; roughly 4% of them show up just once. 20% to 25% of the sample is in the top ten clones.

The CDR3, from cysteine to phenylalanine, totals 15 residues. This entry keeps only the CDR3 DNA: 45 bases, framed from base 1. Per the germline V gene, SGHRS is the CDR1 and YFSETQ is the CDR2. V is clipped by 4 bases and J by 5 bases, and the sequence between their germline boundaries is 17 bases long. The chain links TRBV5-1 with TRBJ2-3, with an unclear D gene assignment. Here the sequenced sample was PBMCs, taken 5 days after the yellow fever booster vaccination. The TCR originated in a man younger than 35 who received the YFV17D yellow fever vaccine. Read as DNA, the sequence is TGCGCCAGCAGCCCGCCCTACTATGCCGAAGATACGCAGTATTTT. Protein translation: CASSPPYYAEDTQYF.